The present T cell receptor beta chain was sequenced within a study of control samples from healthy donors and cancer patients. V gave up 5 bases and J gave up 4 bases; unmatched junction bases: 7. CDR1 and CDR2 (germline): SGHAT, FQNNGV. The CDR3 contains 15 residues. Only in-frame clones appear in the TCRdb table, and some are missing; sequencing was by immunoSEQ multiplex PCR. The sample has around 150,000 clones, approximately 90% seen once. Sequencing used blood. This TCR was sampled from a man aged 30 to 39 in good health. V and J are TRBV11-2 and TRBJ2-2; the match to TRBD2 covers 7 bases. CDR3 in amino acids: CASSRTSAGTGELFF. The CDR3 DNA follows: TGTGCCAGCAGCCGTACTAGCGCCGGCACCGGGGAGCTGTTTTTT.